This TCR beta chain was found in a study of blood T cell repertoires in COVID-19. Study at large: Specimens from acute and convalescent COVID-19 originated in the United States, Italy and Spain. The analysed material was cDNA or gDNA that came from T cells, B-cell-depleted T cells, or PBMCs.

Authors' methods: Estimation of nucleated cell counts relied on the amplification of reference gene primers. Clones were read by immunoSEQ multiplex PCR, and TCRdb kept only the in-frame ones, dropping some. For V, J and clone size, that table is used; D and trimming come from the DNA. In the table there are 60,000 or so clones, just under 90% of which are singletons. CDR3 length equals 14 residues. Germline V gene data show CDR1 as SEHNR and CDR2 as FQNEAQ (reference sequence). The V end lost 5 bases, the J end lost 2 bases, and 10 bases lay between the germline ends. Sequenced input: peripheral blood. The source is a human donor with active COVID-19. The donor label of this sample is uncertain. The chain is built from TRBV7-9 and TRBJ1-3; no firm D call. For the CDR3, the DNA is TGTGCCAGCAGCCCCACTGAGCCTGGAAACACCATATATTTT. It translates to CASSPTEPGNTIYF.